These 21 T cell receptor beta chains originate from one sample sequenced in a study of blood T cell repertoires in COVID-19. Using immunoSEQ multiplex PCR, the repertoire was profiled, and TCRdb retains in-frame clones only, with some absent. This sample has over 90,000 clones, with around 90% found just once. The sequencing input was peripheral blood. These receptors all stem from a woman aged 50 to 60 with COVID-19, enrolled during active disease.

The CDR3 nucleotides read TGTGCCAGCAGCGCAGGCGACAATGAGCAGTTCTTC. This encodes CASSAGDNEQFF. The genes are TRBV12-3 or TRBV12-4 and TRBJ2-1; D uncertain. The V end was cut by 6 bases, the J end by 5 bases, with 8 bases between. CDR3 length: 12 amino acids.

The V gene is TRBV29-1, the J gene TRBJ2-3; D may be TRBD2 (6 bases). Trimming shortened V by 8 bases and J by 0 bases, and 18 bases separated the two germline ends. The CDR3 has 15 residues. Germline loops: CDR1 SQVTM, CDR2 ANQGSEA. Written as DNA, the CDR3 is TGCAGCCTAAAGTCAGGGCGGGATAGCACAGATACGCAGTATTTT. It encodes CSLKSGRDSTDTQYF.

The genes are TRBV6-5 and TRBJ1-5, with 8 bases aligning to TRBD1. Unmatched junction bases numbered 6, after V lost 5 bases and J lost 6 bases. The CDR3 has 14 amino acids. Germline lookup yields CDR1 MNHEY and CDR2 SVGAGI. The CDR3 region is CASSPQGVAQPQHF. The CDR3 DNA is TGTGCCAGCAGTCCACAGGGGGTGGCTCAGCCCCAGCATTTT.

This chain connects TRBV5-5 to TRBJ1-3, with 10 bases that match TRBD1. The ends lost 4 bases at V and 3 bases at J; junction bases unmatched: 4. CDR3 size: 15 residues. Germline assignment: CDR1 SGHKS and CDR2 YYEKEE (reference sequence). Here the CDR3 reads CASSLGQGLGNTIYF. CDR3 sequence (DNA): TGTGCCAGCAGCCTGGGACAGGGGCTTGGAAACACCATATATTTT.

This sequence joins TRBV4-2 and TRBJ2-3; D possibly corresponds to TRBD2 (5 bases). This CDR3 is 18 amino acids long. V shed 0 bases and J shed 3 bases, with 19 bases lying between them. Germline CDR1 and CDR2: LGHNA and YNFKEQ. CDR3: CASSQDGEGVRGTDTQYF. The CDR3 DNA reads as TGTGCCAGCAGCCAAGATGGTGAAGGAGTTCGGGGTACAGATACGCAGTATTTT.

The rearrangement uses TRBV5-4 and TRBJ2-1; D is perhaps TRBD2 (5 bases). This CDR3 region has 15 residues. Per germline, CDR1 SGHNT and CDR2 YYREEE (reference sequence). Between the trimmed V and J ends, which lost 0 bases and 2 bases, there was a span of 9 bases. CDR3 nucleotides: TGTGCCAGCAGCTTGGGGAGCGGTACCTACAATGAGCAGTTCTTC. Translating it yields CASSLGSGTYNEQFF.

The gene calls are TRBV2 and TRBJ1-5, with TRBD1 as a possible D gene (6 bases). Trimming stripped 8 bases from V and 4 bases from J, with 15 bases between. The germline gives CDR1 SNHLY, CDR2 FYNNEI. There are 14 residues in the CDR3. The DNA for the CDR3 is TGTGCCAGCCGGGACAATATGGGGAATCAGCCCCAGCATTTT. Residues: CASRDNMGNQPQHF.

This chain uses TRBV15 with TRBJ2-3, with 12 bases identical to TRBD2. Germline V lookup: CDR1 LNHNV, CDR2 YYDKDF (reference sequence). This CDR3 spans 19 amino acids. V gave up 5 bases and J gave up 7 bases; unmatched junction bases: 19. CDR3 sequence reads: CATSEEGYASGGARYTQYF. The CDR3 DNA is TGTGCCACCAGCGAGGAAGGATATGCTAGCGGGGGGGCAAGGTATACGCAGTATTTT.

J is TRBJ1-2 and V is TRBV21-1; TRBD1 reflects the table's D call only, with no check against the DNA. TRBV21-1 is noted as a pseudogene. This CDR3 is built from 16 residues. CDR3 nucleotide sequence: TGTGCCCAAGGGCAGGGGGCCCTTCTACTTAACTATGGCTACACCTTC. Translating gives CAQGQGALLLNYGYTF.

The CDR3 DNA follows: TGTGCCAGCAGGAGCTACGAGCAGTACTTC. It specifies CASRSYEQYF. The V call is TRBV6-5, the J call TRBJ2-7, with D hard to call. The CDR3 loop spans 10 amino acids. Germline CDR1 MNHEY, CDR2 SVGAGI. Deletions cut 6 bases from V and 3 bases from J, with 3 bases between.

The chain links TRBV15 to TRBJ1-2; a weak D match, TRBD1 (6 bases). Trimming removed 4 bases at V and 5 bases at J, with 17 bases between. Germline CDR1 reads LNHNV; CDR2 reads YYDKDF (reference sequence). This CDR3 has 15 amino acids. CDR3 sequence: CATSTPQGHGYGYTF. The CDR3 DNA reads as TGTGCCACCAGCACTCCCCAGGGGCATGGGTATGGCTACACCTTC.

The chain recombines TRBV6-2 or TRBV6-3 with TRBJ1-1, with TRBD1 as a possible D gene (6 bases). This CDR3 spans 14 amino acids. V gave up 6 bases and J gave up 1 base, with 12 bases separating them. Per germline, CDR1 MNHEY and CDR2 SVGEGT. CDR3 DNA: TGTGCCAGCAGCCAAGGGGGAGCGAACACTGAAGCTTTCTTT. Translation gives CASSQGGANTEAFF.

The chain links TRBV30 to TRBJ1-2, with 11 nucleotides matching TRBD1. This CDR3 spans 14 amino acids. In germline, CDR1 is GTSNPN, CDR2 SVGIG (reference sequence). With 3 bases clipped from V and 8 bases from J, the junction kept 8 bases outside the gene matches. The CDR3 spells CAWRGWTGGEGYTF. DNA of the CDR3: TGTGCCTGGAGGGGTTGGACAGGGGGCGAGGGCTACACCTTC.

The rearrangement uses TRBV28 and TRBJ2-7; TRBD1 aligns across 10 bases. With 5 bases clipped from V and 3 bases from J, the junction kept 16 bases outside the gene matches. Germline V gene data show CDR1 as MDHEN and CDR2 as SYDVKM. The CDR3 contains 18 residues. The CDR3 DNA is TGTGCCAGCAGTCGGCTAACGATGGACAGGGGGGATTACTACGAGCAGTACTTC. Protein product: CASSRLTMDRGDYYEQYF. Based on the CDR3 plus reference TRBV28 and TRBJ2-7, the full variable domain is DVKVTQSSRYLVKRTGEKVFLECVQDMDHENMFWYRQDPGLGLRLIYFSYDVKMKEKGDIPEGYSVSREKKERFSLILESASTNQTSMYLCASSRLTMDRGDYYEQYFGPGTRLTVT.

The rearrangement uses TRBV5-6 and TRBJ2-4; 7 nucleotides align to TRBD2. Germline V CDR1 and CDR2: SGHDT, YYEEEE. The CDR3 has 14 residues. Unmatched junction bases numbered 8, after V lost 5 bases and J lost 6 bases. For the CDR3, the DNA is TGTGCCAGCAGACGTCCTGGACTAGGAAACATTCAGTACTTC. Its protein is CASRRPGLGNIQYF.

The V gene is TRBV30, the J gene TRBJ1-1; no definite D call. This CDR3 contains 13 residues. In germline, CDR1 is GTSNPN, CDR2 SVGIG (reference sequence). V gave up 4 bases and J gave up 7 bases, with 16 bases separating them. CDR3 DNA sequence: TGTGCCTGGACCCTAGAACGGCTCCATGAAGCTTTCTTT. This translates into CAWTLERLHEAFF. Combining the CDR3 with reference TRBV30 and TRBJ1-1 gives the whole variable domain SQTIHQWPATLVQPVGSPLSLECTVEGTSNPNLYWYRQAAGRGLQLLFYSVGIGQISSEVPQNLSASRPQDRQFILSSKKLLLSDSGFYLCAWTLERLHEAFFGQGTRLTVV.

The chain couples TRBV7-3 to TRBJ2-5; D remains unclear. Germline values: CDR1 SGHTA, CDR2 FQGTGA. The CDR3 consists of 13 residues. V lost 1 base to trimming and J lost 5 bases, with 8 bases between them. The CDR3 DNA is TGTGCCAGCAGCTTAAGTCGAGAGGAGACCCAGTACTTC. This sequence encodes CASSLSREETQYF.

CDR3 sequence (DNA): TGTGCCATCACGACTAGCGGGGGTGTGGATACGCAGTATTTT. Translation gives CAITTSGGVDTQYF. The chain joins TRBV10-3 to TRBJ2-3; 12 nucleotides align to TRBD2. The germline V gene encodes CDR1 ENHRY and CDR2 SYGVKD. The CDR3 totals 14 residues. V lost 7 bases to trimming and J lost 6 bases; unmatched junction nucleotides: 5.

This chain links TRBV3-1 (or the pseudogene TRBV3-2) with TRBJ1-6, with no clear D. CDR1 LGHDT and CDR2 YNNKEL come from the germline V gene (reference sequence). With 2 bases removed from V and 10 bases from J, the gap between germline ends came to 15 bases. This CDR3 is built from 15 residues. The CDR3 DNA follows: TGTGCCAGCAGCCAACACAGCTCTATAAGGTCACCCCTCCACTTT. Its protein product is CASSQHSSIRSPLHF.

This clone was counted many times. CDR3 sequence reads: CASSLTGGALDEQFF. The CDR3, as DNA: TGTGCCAGCAGCTTAACCGGGGGGGCCTTGGATGAGCAGTTCTTC. The gene calls are TRBV7-2 and TRBJ2-1; 8 positions match TRBD2. The CDR3 sequence is 15 residues long. The germline V gene has CDR1 SGHTA and CDR2 FQGNSA. V trimming: 2 bases; J trimming: 8 bases; junction bases outside the gene matches: 8.

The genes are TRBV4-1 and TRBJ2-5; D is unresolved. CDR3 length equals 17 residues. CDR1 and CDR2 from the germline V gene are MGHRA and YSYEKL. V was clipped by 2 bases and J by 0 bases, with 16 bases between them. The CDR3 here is CASSQTAPLSNQETQYF. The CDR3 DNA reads TGCGCCAGCAGCCAAACCGCGCCGTTGAGCAACCAAGAGACCCAGTACTTC.